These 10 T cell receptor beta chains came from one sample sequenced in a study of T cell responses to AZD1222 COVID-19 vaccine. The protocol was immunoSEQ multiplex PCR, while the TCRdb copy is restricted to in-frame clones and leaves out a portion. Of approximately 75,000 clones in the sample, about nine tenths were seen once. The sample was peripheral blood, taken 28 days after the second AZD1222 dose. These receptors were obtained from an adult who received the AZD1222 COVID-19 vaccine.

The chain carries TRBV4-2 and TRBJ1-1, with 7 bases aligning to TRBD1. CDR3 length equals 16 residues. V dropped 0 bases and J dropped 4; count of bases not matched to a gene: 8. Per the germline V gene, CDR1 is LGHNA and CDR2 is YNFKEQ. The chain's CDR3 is CASSQDRDSMGTEAFF. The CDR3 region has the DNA TGTGCCAGCAGCCAAGATCGGGACAGTATGGGCACTGAAGCTTTCTTT.

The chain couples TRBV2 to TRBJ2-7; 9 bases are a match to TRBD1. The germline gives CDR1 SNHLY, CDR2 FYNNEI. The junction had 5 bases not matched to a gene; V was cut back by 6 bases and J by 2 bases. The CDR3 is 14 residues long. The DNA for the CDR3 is TGTGCCAGCAGGAGGACAGGGGCCACCTACGAGCAGTACTTC. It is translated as CASRRTGATYEQYF. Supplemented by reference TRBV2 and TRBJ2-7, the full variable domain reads EPEVTQTPSHQVTQMGQEVILRCVPISNHLYFYWYRQILGQKVEFLVSFYNNEISEKSEIFDDQFSVERPDGSNFTLKIRSTKLEDSAMYFCASRRTGATYEQYFGPGTRLTVT.

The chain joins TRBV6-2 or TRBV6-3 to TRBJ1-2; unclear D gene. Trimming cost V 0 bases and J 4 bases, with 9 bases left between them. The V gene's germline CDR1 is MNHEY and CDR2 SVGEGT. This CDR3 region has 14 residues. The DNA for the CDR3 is TGTGCCAGCAGTTACTCCGGGCCCCTCTATGGCTACACCTTC. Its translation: CASSYSGPLYGYTF.

The CDR3 sequence: CASSKDPQGGSGYTF. The CDR3 region has the DNA TGTGCCAGCAGCAAAGACCCACAGGGGGGCTCTGGCTACACCTTC. The rearrangement uses TRBV21-1 and TRBJ1-2; the table's D gene call, TRBD1, was not cross checked with the DNA. TRBV21-1 is marked as a pseudogene. The CDR3 covers 15 residues.

The CDR3, as DNA: TGTGCCAGTAGTATCACCGAGACCGGGAATTCACCCCTCCACTTT. This sequence encodes CASSITETGNSPLHF. This chain links TRBV19 with TRBJ1-6; D remains unclear. Germline CDR1 and CDR2: LNHDA and SQIVND (reference sequence). This CDR3 contains 15 residues. Trimming took off 3 bases at V and 7 bases at J, with 13 bases between the two ends.

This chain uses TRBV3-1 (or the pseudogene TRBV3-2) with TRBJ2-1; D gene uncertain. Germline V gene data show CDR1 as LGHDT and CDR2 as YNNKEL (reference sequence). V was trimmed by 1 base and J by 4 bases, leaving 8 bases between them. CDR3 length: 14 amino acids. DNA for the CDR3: TGTGCCAGCAGCCAAGGCAAGGGTTACAATGAGCAGTTCTTC. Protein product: CASSQGKGYNEQFF.

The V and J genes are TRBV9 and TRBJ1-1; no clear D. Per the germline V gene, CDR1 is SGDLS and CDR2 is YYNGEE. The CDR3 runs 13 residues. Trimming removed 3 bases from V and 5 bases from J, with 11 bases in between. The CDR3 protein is CASSETTGTEAFF. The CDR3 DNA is TGTGCCAGCAGCGAGACGACGGGAACTGAAGCTTTCTTT.

The CDR3 region has the DNA TGTGCCAGTAGTATGGGAAATAGCGGGGGCACAGATACGCAGTATTTT. Its translation is CASSMGNSGGTDTQYF. The J gene is TRBJ2-3, the V gene TRBV19; 8 nucleotides align to TRBD2. J lost 1 base, V lost 3 bases, and 6 bases had no gene match. The germline V gene has CDR1 LNHDA and CDR2 SQIVND (reference sequence). The CDR3 is 16 residues long.

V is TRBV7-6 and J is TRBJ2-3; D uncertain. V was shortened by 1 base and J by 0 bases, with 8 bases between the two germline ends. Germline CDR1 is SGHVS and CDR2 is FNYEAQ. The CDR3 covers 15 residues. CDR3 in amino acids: CASSLGPTSTDTQYF. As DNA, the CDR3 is TGTGCCAGCAGCTTAGGCCCTACTAGCACAGATACGCAGTATTTT.

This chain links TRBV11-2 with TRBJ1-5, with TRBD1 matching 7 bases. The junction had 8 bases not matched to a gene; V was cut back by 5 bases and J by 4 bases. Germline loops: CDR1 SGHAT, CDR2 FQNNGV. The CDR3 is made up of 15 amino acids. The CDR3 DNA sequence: TGTGCCAGCAGCAGGGGGGGACAGTCTAATCAGCCCCAGCATTTT. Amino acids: CASSRGGQSNQPQHF.